Listed here are 27 T cell receptor delta chains from one sample, sequenced in a study of γδ T cells in repeated Plasmodium falciparum infection. Gammadelta T cells were flow-sorted from PBMC into Vgamma9/Vdelta2+ and Vdelta2-negative populations for bulk analysis. TCRdb re-called the multiplex PCR reads through CATT. This repertoire shows tens of thousands of delta-chain clones, 1.7% found once; its top ten account for 14% to 15%. Sequencing was carried out using gamma-delta T cells from blood. The receptors were gathered from a pool of human donors (malaria-infected and uninfected, not separated).

The sample holds many counts of this clone. Since a much larger clone is just one base distant, this may be a read error. The sample holds other DNA sequences that translate to the same CDR3. The chain links TRDV1 to TRDJ4, with TRDD2 matching 9 bases. V shed 3 bases and J 0 bases; nucleotides not matched to a gene: 20. Germline V gene data show CDR1 as TSWWSYY and CDR2 as QGS. The CDR3 totals 20 residues. The CDR3 coding sequence is TGTGCTCTTGGGGACTCGGCCTTCCTACTAATATTGGGGGAGACCAGACCCCTGATCTTT. Translating it yields CALGDSAFLLILGETRPLIF.

At least ten counts were recorded for this clone. A read error is likely here: a far larger clone is one base away. The sample has other DNA sequences that encode this CDR3 too. The rearrangement uses TRDV1 and TRDJ2; D unclear. The CDR3 is 20 amino acids. Looked up from germline, CDR1 is TSWWSYY and CDR2 is QGS. Trimming shortened V by 0 bases and J by 2 bases, and 22 bases separated the two germline ends. CDR3 bases: TGTGCTCTTGGGGAACTTGGCCTCAGCCTCCTCAGGGCCTTGACAGCACAACTCTTCTTT. Amino acid sequence: CALGELGLSLLRALTAQLFF.

The sample holds many counts of this clone. TCRdb has a much larger clone's protein, which differs at residue 19 from the translation of this DNA, likely because of a read error; what is shown is the protein translated from the DNA. The rearrangement joins TRDV1 to TRDJ1, with TRDD3 identical over 12 bases. V lost 2 bases to trimming and J lost 9 bases; unmatched junction nucleotides: 28. Germline CDR1 reads TSWWSYY; CDR2 reads QGS. This CDR3 comprises 22 residues. The CDR3 DNA reads as TGTGCTCTTGGGGAAGACCTTCCTACGGGGGGCCTGTACTGGGGGATACAGAAAGAACTCATCTTT. This gives the protein CALGEDLPTGGLYWGIQKELIF.

A word on this clone: A far bigger clonotype differs at one base, so this is likely a read error. At the DNA level, this CDR3 is encoded by other sequences in the same sample as well. The chain combines TRDV2 with TRDJ1; 7 bases map to TRDD3. Here the J gene was assigned by germline matching of the DNA, as TCRdb has none. Germline CDR1 reads GEAIGNYY; CDR2 reads EKD. This CDR3 is 18 amino acids long. V trimming: 1 base; J trimming: 0 bases; junction bases outside the gene matches: 13. The chain's CDR3 is CACDTLGAENLYTDKLIF. The CDR3 coding sequence is TGTGCCTGTGACACGCTGGGGGCCGAGAACTTGTACACCGATAAACTCATCTTT.

Concerning this clone: The protein TCRdb lists belongs to a much larger clone and differs from this DNA's translation at residue 9, which points to a read error; the protein shown is made from the DNA. The chain is built from TRDV1 and TRDJ1, with D perhaps matching TRDD3 (5 bases). Trimming removed 9 bases at V and 3 bases at J, with 17 bases between. This CDR3 is built from 14 residues. Germline assignment: CDR1 TSWWSYY and CDR2 QGS. In DNA form, the CDR3 reads TGTGCTCTGGTCCCTGTGGGGAGGTCCGATAAACTCATCTTT. As protein: CALVPVGRSDKLIF.

Regarding this clone: TCRdb shows a much larger clone's protein in place of this DNA's translation, and the two differ at residue 9, likely through a read error; the protein shown is translated from the DNA. The chain carries TRDV1 and TRDJ1, with 10 bases that match TRDD3. CDR3 size: 22 residues. The V gene end was trimmed by 0 bases and the J gene end by 1 base; junction bases not matched to a gene: 20. Germline V CDR1 and CDR2: TSWWSYY, QGS. CDR3 in amino acids: CALGELRPHWGIRPWGTDKLIF. The DNA for the CDR3 is TGTGCTCTTGGGGAACTACGGCCCCACTGGGGGATTCGTCCCTGGGGCACCGATAAACTCATCTTT.

This clone was recorded many times. A far larger clone lies a single base away; this is likely a read error. Other nucleotide sequences in the sample specify the same CDR3. V usage is TRDV1 and J usage is TRDJ1; 11 bases line up with TRDD3. The CDR3 spans 21 residues. CDR1 TSWWSYY and CDR2 QGS come from the germline V gene. J gave up 5 bases and V 3 bases, and 23 bases lay outside the gene matches. CDR3 DNA sequence: TGTGCTCTTGGGGAGGAGGGGGCCCTCCCAATACTGGGGGATAGATCGGATAAACTCATCTTT. Translating it yields CALGEEGALPILGDRSDKLIF.

This clone showed up just a few times. TCRdb pairs this DNA with a much larger clone's protein that differs at residue 15, likely a read error; the protein shown was translated from the DNA. The rearrangement joins TRDV1 to TRDJ1, with 7 bases matching TRDD3. The CDR3 sequence is 16 residues long. Germline V gene data show CDR1 as TSWWSYY and CDR2 as QGS. The CDR3 DNA is TGTGCTCTTGGGGGACTTACTGGGGACCCTGGGGATAAACTCACCTTT. Protein sequence: CALGGLTGDPGDKLTF.

Of note for this clone: The protein TCRdb lists belongs to a much larger clone and differs from this DNA's translation at residue 4, which points to a read error; the protein shown is made from the DNA. The rearrangement joins TRDV1 to TRDJ1; D gene ambiguous. TCRdb supplies no J gene; here it was assigned by aligning the nucleotide sequence to germline. CDR1 and CDR2 from the germline V gene are TSWWSYY and QGS. The CDR3 covers 17 residues. V was cut by 7 bases and J by 3 bases, with 24 bases left in between. The CDR3 DNA is TGTGCTCTTGAGGAGCCGGAGTACGTGAGGGTCCCCGATAAACTCATCTTT. Translation gives CALEEPEYVRVPDKLIF.

This clone was counted a few times. A far larger clone differs by one base, so this is likely a read error. Other nucleotide sequences from this sample produce the same CDR3. No J gene was assigned, while the V gene was called as TRDV2; the DNA was not used to check the table's D call, TRDD3. The CDR3 length is 21 residues. CDR1 and CDR2 from the germline V gene are GEAIGNYY and EKD. CDR3: CACDPMIPHRGIRRSYSKLIF. Written as DNA, the CDR3 is TGTGCCTGTGACCCTATGATTCCCCACCGGGGGATACGAAGATCCTACTCGAAACTCATCTTC.

The table lists this clone with a few counts. A far larger clone differs by one base, so this is likely a read error. Distinct nucleotide sequences in the sample also encode this CDR3. This chain joins TRDV1 and TRDJ1; 10 bases map to TRDD3. Looked up from germline, CDR1 is TSWWSYY and CDR2 is QGS. J lost 4 bases, V lost 4 bases, and 30 bases had no gene match. The CDR3 totals 23 residues. CDR3 coding DNA: TGTGCTCTTGGGGCCCGAATCCCCCGACTACGTACCCTCTTTTGGGGGATACTCGATAAACTCATCTTT. This encodes CALGARIPRLRTLFWGILDKLIF.

On this clone itself: TCRdb's entry gives the protein of a much larger clone, which mismatches this DNA's translation at residue 20, likely from a read error; the protein reported here is translated from the DNA. Called V gene: TRDV1; the J gene was not called; the D segment call TRDD3 is taken from the table without a DNA check. Germline V gives CDR1 TSWWSYY, CDR2 QGS. CDR3 length equals 21 residues. The chain's CDR3 is CALGEFFRGDNGGLYTDKLTF. The CDR3, as DNA: TGTGCTCTTGGGGAATTTTTTCGTGGCGATAATGGGGGACTGTACACCGATAAACTCACCTTT.

This clone was detected ten times or more. The protein that TCRdb holds for this DNA derives from a much larger clone and differs from the translated DNA at residue 15, which likely indicates a read error; the protein shown here is translated from the DNA. V gene TRDV1 combines with J gene TRDJ1, with 7 bases that match TRDD3. From germline, CDR1 is TSWWSYY and CDR2 QGS. The CDR3 loop spans 16 amino acids. CDR3 sequence (DNA): TGTGCTCTTGGGGAACTCCCCGGGGGATCCCCCGATAAACTCACCTTT. Its translation is CALGELPGGSPDKLTF.

This clone was counted ten times or more. This chain connects TRDV1 to TRDJ1; 8 nucleotides agree with TRDD3. CDR1 TSWWSYY and CDR2 QGS come from the germline V gene. The CDR3 is 19 amino acids. The junction had 19 bases not matched to a gene; V was cut back by 7 bases and J by 0 bases. Here the CDR3 reads CALAPDWVWGKNNTDKLIF. In nucleotides, the CDR3 is TGTGCTCTTGCCCCAGACTGGGTCTGGGGGAAAAATAACACCGATAAACTCATCTTT.

This clone was observed many times. A far larger clone differs by one base, so this is likely a read error. Additional DNA sequences in this sample encode the identical CDR3. The chain employs TRDV1 and TRDJ1, with TRDD3 matching 8 bases. This CDR3 has 22 residues. The V gene's germline CDR1 is TSWWSYY and CDR2 QGS. The CDR3, as DNA: TGTGCCCTTGGGGAACCGAGACCTACCCAGGGGATACCGCTCAAGTACACCGATAAACTCATCTTT. This encodes CALGEPRPTQGIPLKYTDKLIF.

A note on this clone: TCRdb pairs this DNA with a much larger clone's protein that differs at residue 4, likely a read error; the protein shown was translated from the DNA. The V gene is TRDV1, the J gene TRDJ1; 10 positions agree with TRDD3. This CDR3 comprises 20 residues. Germline V lookup: CDR1 TSWWSYY, CDR2 QGS. CDR3 sequence reads: CALWELVFWNYWGIPDKLIF. Written as DNA, the CDR3 is TGTGCTCTTTGGGAACTAGTCTTCTGGAACTACTGGGGGATCCCCGATAAACTCATCTTT.

This clone was detected ten times or more. A much larger clone sits a single nucleotide away, making a read error possible. The rearrangement joins TRDV2 to TRDJ3; TRDD3 is a possible D gene (6 bases). Matching the DNA to germline supplied the J gene, which TCRdb does not give. CDR1 is GEAIGNYY and CDR2 is EKD in the germline V gene. Trimming removed 0 bases from V and 2 bases from J, with 13 bases in between. This CDR3 has 18 residues. The CDR3 reads CACDTAGESPWDTRQMFF. CDR3 coding DNA: TGTGCCTGTGACACCGCTGGGGAATCGCCCTGGGACACCCGACAGATGTTTTTC.

In this sample, this clone turned up a few times. The protein given by TCRdb reflects a much larger clone and differs at residue 17 from this DNA's translation, likely from a read error; the protein shown is the DNA's translation. The V and J genes are TRDV3 and TRDJ1; 10 positions match TRDD3. CDR1 is TVYSNPD and CDR2 is GDNSRS in the germline V gene (reference sequence). This CDR3 comprises 19 residues. Written as DNA, the CDR3 is TGTGCCTCAACTCCTTCCCCCTGGGGGATAGTCTCGTACACCGATAAACCCATCTTT. This encodes CASTPSPWGIVSYTDKPIF.

This clone turned up a few times. This likely reflects a read error, since a far larger clone is one base away. The same CDR3 is also encoded by other DNA sequences in this sample. V and J are TRDV1 and TRDJ2; 8 nucleotides match TRDD3. Matching the DNA to germline supplied the J gene, which TCRdb does not give. The V gene end was trimmed by 7 bases and the J gene end by 0 bases; junction bases not matched to a gene: 22. CDR3 length: 21 amino acids. Germline loops: CDR1 TSWWSYY, CDR2 QGS. The CDR3 bases are TGTGCTCTTGTGAGCTCCCTCCGAGTTACTGGGGGGTTAGCTTTGACAGCACAACTCTTCTTT. This gives the protein CALVSSLRVTGGLALTAQLFF.

This clone was recorded at least ten times. CDR3: CALGDRFPYWGISVTDKLIF. The DNA of the CDR3 is TGTGCTCTTGGGGATCGATTCCCGTACTGGGGGATATCCGTTACCGATAAACTCATCTTT. This chain links TRDV1 with TRDJ1, with 11 bases aligning to TRDD3. V trimming: 3 bases; J trimming: 2 bases; junction bases outside the gene matches: 17. The CDR3 is 20 amino acids. Germline V gives CDR1 TSWWSYY, CDR2 QGS.

Concerning this clone: A read error is likely here: a far larger clone is one base away. Additional DNA sequences in this sample encode the identical CDR3. The rearrangement uses TRDV1 and TRDJ1; possible D gene TRDD3, 5 bases. CDR3 length: 21 residues. The germline V gene encodes CDR1 TSWWSYY and CDR2 QGS. This CDR3 is CALGELAVAGSSRWYTDKLIF. The CDR3 region has the DNA TGTGCTCTCGGGGAACTGGCGGTGGCGGGATCCTCAAGGTGGTACACCGATAAACTCATCTTT.

In its sample, this clone was seen many times. TCRdb's protein, taken from a much larger clone, differs from this DNA's translation at residue 8, likely owing to a read error; the protein displayed comes from the DNA. The CDR3 nucleotides read TGTGCCTGTGACACCTTACTGAGGGACCCATACACCGATAAACTCATCTTT. It translates to CACDTLLRDPYTDKLIF. The chain employs TRDV2 and TRDJ1; D is ambiguous. Germline CDR1 reads GEAIGNYY; CDR2 reads EKD. This CDR3 is 17 amino acids long. Trimming took 0 bases from V and 0 from J, leaving 16 bases between them.

This clone was counted only a few times. The TCRdb protein comes from a much larger clone and disagrees with this DNA's translation at residue 16, likely due to a read error; the protein given here is derived from the DNA. The chain couples TRDV1 to TRDJ1; D tentatively reads TRDD2 or TRDD3 (5 bases each). V was clipped by 0 bases and J by 0 bases, with 38 bases between them. Germline V gives CDR1 TSWWSYY, CDR2 QGS. This CDR3 contains 25 residues. The CDR3 region is CALGELLTALPGVLEATLYTDKLIF. CDR3 DNA: TGTGCTCTTGGGGAACTGTTGACAGCCCTACCCGGTGTACTGGAGGCCACACTGTACACCGATAAACTCATCTTT.

Only a few counts were recorded for this clone. The protein recorded in TCRdb matches a much larger clone and deviates from this DNA's translation at residue 9, suggesting a read error; the protein here is obtained by translating the DNA. Written as DNA, the CDR3 is TGTGCCTCATGTAAGCGGGGGGGCCGGGGGATACGTGGCTCCGATAAACTCATCTTT. This gives the protein CASCKRGGRGIRGSDKLIF. This chain links TRDV3 with TRDJ1; 10 bases agree with TRDD3. The J gene, missing from TCRdb, was assigned here through DNA to germline matching. Per the germline V gene, CDR1 is TVYSNPD and CDR2 is GDNSRS (reference sequence). Trimming took 4 bases from V and 3 from J; bases not matched to a gene: 23. CDR3 length: 19 residues. Filled out from reference TRDV3 and TRDJ1, the complete variable domain reads CDKVTQSSPDQTVASGSEVVLLCTYDTVYSNPDLFWYRIRPDYSFQFVFYGDNSRSEGADFTQGRFSVKHILTQKAFHLVISPVRTEDSATYYCASCKRGGRGIRGSDKLIFGKGTRVTVEP.

Concerning this clone itself: For this DNA, TCRdb reports the protein of a much larger clone, which diverges at residue 10, most likely from a read error; the protein presented here is translated directly from the DNA. The rearrangement joins TRDV3 to TRDJ1, with TRDD3 matching 9 bases. CDR1 and CDR2 (germline): TVYSNPD, GDNSRS (reference sequence). The junction had 31 bases not matched to a gene; V was cut back by 2 bases and J by 0 bases. This CDR3 is built from 23 residues. Here the CDR3 DNA reads TGTGCCTTTCCCCTACGTGACTGGGGGAGCATCCATTATCACCCCCAGTACACCGATAAACTCATCTTT. Amino acids: CAFPLRDWGSIHYHPQYTDKLIF.

Worth noting for this clone: TCRdb shows a much larger clone's protein in place of this DNA's translation, and the two differ at residue 19, likely through a read error; the protein shown is translated from the DNA. V gene TRDV1 combines with J gene TRDJ1; 11 nucleotides line up with TRDD3. The J gene was missing in TCRdb and was found by matching the end of the DNA to germline. The CDR3 has 23 residues. The germline gives CDR1 TSWWSYY, CDR2 QGS. This chain's CDR3 is CALGELFPTRTLNWGIDTVKLIF. In nucleotides, the CDR3 is TGTGCTCTTGGGGAACTCTTTCCTACGAGGACCCTAAACTGGGGGATAGACACCGTTAAACTCATCTTT.

The V call is TRDV1, the J call TRDJ1; the match to TRDD3 covers 7 bases. The J gene is absent in TCRdb and was assigned here via DNA matching to germline. The CDR3 is made up of 20 amino acids. The junction had 26 bases not matched to a gene; V was cut back by 10 bases and J by 0 bases. Germline CDR1 TSWWSYY, CDR2 QGS. CDR3 coding DNA: TGTGCTCGGGATTTCCTCCCGACGGGATACCGGCTCGTTTACACCGATAAACTCATCTTT. It translates to CARDFLPTGYRLVYTDKLIF.